This T cell receptor (beta chain) was captured by sequencing in a study of cytomegalovirus exposure and HLA in healthy donors. Study results and limitations: Follow-up analysis found HLA locus-dependent TCR association rates, highest for DRB1 and lowest for HLA-C.

V was trimmed by 7 bases and J by 1 base, leaving 13 bases between them. In germline, CDR1 is SEHNR, CDR2 FQNEAQ (reference sequence). This CDR3 has 14 residues. PCR involved 60 Vbeta and 13 Jbeta primers. Method: immunoSEQ multiplex PCR; TCRdb's copy keeps in-frame clones and lacks some. Of 120,000 or so clones in the sample, 70% to 80% are singletons; the top ten hold more than 3%. With respect to this clone: Its target is unknown.

The genes are TRBV7-9 and TRBJ2-5; possible D gene TRBD2, 5 bases. The source is a man aged 25-40 years in good health and CMV-seronegative. Specimen: PBMCs. The CDR3 here is CASNLRGPQETQYF. In nucleotides, the CDR3 is TGTGCCAGCAACCTCCGAGGGCCCCAAGAGACCCAGTACTTC. Drawing the rest from reference TRBV7-9 and TRBJ2-5, the complete variable domain is DTGVSQNPRHKITKRGQNVTFRCDPISEHNRLYWYRQTLGQGPEFLTYFQNEAQLEKSRLLSDRFSAERPKGSFSTLEIQRTEQGDSAMYLCASNLRGPQETQYFGPGTRLLVL.